These 23 T cell receptor beta chains originate from one sample sequenced in a study of siplizumab effects on memory and regulatory T cells. The assay was immunoSEQ multiplex PCR, and TCRdb's table has in-frame clones only and misses some. The table shows 70,000 to 100,000 clones, with roughly 96% occurring only once. The sample comprised naive CD4+ T cells sorted from blood. The receptor set was obtained from a human donor in good health.

The chain recombines TRBV18 with TRBJ2-7; possible D gene TRBD1, 5 bases. The germline gives CDR1 KGHSH, CDR2 LQKENI. The V gene lost 5 bases and the J gene lost 2 bases, with 13 bases spanning the gap. The CDR3 totals 14 residues. As DNA, the CDR3 is TGTGCCAGCTCAAAAGATTGGGGCCCCTACGAGCAGTACTTC. It codes for CASSKDWGPYEQYF.

This chain links TRBV6-1 with TRBJ1-4; possibly TRBD1 for D (5 bases). From germline, CDR1 is MNHNS and CDR2 SASEGT. The CDR3 has 15 residues. V lost 8 bases to trimming and J lost 4 bases, with 17 bases between them. CDR3 DNA sequence: TGTGCCAGCCATACCGGGGGAGGGATTAATGAAAAACTGTTTTTT. Translation gives CASHTGGGINEKLFF.

The J gene is TRBJ1-2, the V gene TRBV2; weak D call: TRBD1 (5 bases). The germline V gene has CDR1 SNHLY and CDR2 FYNNEI. V was clipped by 7 bases and J by 3 bases, with 12 bases between them. This CDR3 region has 13 residues. Here the CDR3 reads CASILDIYYGYTF. CDR3 sequence (DNA): TGTGCCAGCATCTTGGACATATACTATGGCTACACCTTC.

The chain links TRBV30 to TRBJ1-5, with TRBD1 matching 8 bases. There are 19 residues in the CDR3. Germline CDR1 reads GTSNPN; CDR2 reads SVGIG (reference sequence). The V and J ends lost 2 bases and 6 bases, in that order; junction bases with no gene match: 21. The CDR3 protein is CAWSKGRVQGARIGQPQHF. CDR3 coding DNA: TGTGCCTGGAGTAAGGGTCGGGTGCAGGGGGCCCGCATAGGTCAGCCCCAGCATTTT.

V usage is TRBV6-5 and J usage is TRBJ1-2, with D maybe TRBD1 (6 bases). V was shortened by 7 bases and J by 7 bases, with 19 bases between the two germline ends. Looked up from germline, CDR1 is MNHEY and CDR2 is SVGAGI. The CDR3 consists of 14 residues. The CDR3 here is CASTSRGGQGGYTF. In nucleotides, the CDR3 is TGTGCCAGCACCTCTAGGGGGGGGCAAGGTGGCTACACCTTC.

This clone was seen a few times. The chain recombines TRBV6-5 with TRBJ2-7; no definite D call. The CDR3 runs 14 residues. Germline CDR1 is MNHEY and CDR2 is SVGAGI. The V end lost 4 bases, the J end lost 6 bases, and 16 bases lay between the germline ends. CDR3: CASSFFVSGGEQYF. DNA for the CDR3: TGTGCCAGCAGTTTTTTCGTGTCGGGCGGCGAGCAGTACTTC.

The rearrangement joins TRBV6-1 to TRBJ2-1; no reliable D call. V dropped 4 bases and J dropped 4 bases, with 11 bases sitting between them. Germline loops: CDR1 MNHNS, CDR2 SASEGT. The CDR3 consists of 14 residues. The CDR3 sequence is CASSALGAYNEQFF. The DNA of the CDR3 is TGTGCCAGCAGTGCCCTGGGCGCATACAATGAGCAGTTCTTC.

This clone is a singleton in its sample. The chain has TRBV21-1 and TRBJ1-1. TRBV21-1 is annotated as a pseudogene. The CDR3 runs to 15 residues. The CDR3 spells CASSKAGGRETEAFF. CDR3 nucleotides: TGTGCCAGCAGCAAAGCCGGGGGCAGAGAAACTGAAGCTTTCTTT.

The V and J genes are TRBV5-6 and TRBJ1-1; no definite D call. The V and J ends lost 6 bases and 5 bases respectively, with 8 bases between them. This CDR3 has 11 amino acids. Per germline, CDR1 SGHDT and CDR2 YYEEEE. The CDR3 here is CASIVGTEAFF. CDR3 nucleotide sequence: TGTGCCAGCATCGTTGGGACTGAAGCTTTCTTT. Full variable domain (remainder filled in from reference TRBV5-6 and TRBJ1-1): DAGVTQSPTHLIKTRGQQVTLRCSPKSGHDTVSWYQQALGQGPQFIFQYYEEEERQRGNFPDRFSGHQFPNYSSELNVNALLLGDSALYLCASIVGTEAFFGQGTRLTVV.

Note on this clone: The sample carries other DNA sequences with the same CDR3. This chain links TRBV7-9 with TRBJ2-7; the D gene is possibly TRBD2 (6 bases). The V and J ends lost 6 bases and 6 bases respectively, with 21 bases between them. This CDR3 has 15 amino acids. The V gene's germline CDR1 is SEHNR and CDR2 FQNEAQ (reference sequence). The CDR3 loop is CASSRTGTGGSEQYF. The CDR3 nucleotides are TGTGCCAGCAGTCGTACCGGGACTGGGGGGTCCGAGCAGTACTTC.

The J gene is TRBJ2-1, the V gene TRBV30; a possible D gene is TRBD1 (6 bases). The V gene lost 3 bases and the J gene lost 1 base, with 10 bases spanning the gap. This CDR3 is built from 14 residues. Germline assignment: CDR1 GTSNPN and CDR2 SVGIG (reference sequence). The CDR3 DNA follows: TGTGCCTGGAGACAGGGAGATTCCTACAATGAGCAGTTCTTC. It codes for CAWRQGDSYNEQFF. The full variable domain, completed using reference TRBV30 and TRBJ2-1, is SQTIHQWPATLVQPVGSPLSLECTVEGTSNPNLYWYRQAAGRGLQLLFYSVGIGQISSEVPQNLSASRPQDRQFILSSKKLLLSDSGFYLCAWRQGDSYNEQFFGPGTRLTVL.

The chain links TRBV7-3 to TRBJ2-3, with 7 bases fitting TRBD1. Germline-derived CDR1 and CDR2 are SGHTA and FQGTGA. The CDR3 runs to 16 residues. The V segment lost 5 bases and the J segment 2 bases; nucleotides outside the gene matches: 10. CDR3 in amino acids: CASSAGTAVYTDTQYF. Here the CDR3 DNA reads TGTGCCAGCAGCGCCGGGACAGCCGTTTACACAGATACGCAGTATTTT.

The gene calls are TRBV19 and TRBJ1-4; no clear D gene. The CDR3 has 16 residues. CDR1 is LNHDA, CDR2 SQIVND, per germline (reference sequence). V lost 1 base and J lost 1, with 10 bases in between. CDR3 nucleotides: TGTGCCAGTAGTATAGTTACCGGGCTAACTAATGAAAAACTGTTTTTT. Encoded protein: CASSIVTGLTNEKLFF.

The chain has TRBV6-5 and TRBJ2-7, with a tentative D call TRBD1 (6 bases). Germline V gene lookup returns CDR1 MNHEY and CDR2 SVGAGI. The V end was cut by 7 bases, the J end by 4 bases, with 8 bases between. This CDR3 has 11 residues. The CDR3 nucleotides are TGTGCCAGCACCCAGGGGTACGAGCAGTACTTC. Protein product: CASTQGYEQYF.

The chain recombines TRBV6-1 with TRBJ1-4; D possibly corresponds to TRBD1 (6 bases). Germline CDR1 and CDR2: MNHNS and SASEGT. V lost 1 base, J lost 8 bases, and 11 bases lay in between. This CDR3 is 14 amino acids long. CDR3 sequence reads: CASSEGGLGEKLFF. CDR3 in DNA: TGTGCCAGCAGTGAAGGGGGGCTCGGGGAAAAACTGTTTTTT.

CDR3 region: CATSPLGGGTDTQYF. CDR3 sequence (DNA): TGTGCCACCAGCCCCCTCGGGGGGGGCACAGATACGCAGTATTTT. The chain has TRBV15 and TRBJ2-3; 8 nucleotides agree with TRBD2. Germline lookup yields CDR1 LNHNV and CDR2 YYDKDF (reference sequence). V was pared by 5 bases and J by 1 base, with 5 bases of the junction left unmatched. The CDR3 loop spans 15 amino acids.

This clone occurred once. The chain combines TRBV23-1 with TRBJ2-7; the match to TRBD1 covers 8 bases. Being an ORF, TRBV23-1 has a function that is uncertain. J was trimmed by 3 bases and V by 11 bases; bases with no gene match: 15. CDR3 length: 15 residues. In DNA, the CDR3 is TGCGCCGTACGAACTGGACAGGGTAAAATCTACGAGCAGTACTTC. Amino acids: CAVRTGQGKIYEQYF.

V is TRBV19 and J is TRBJ1-1; D is unresolved. V shed 3 bases and J shed 2 bases, with 7 bases lying between them. The CDR3 runs to 13 residues. The V gene's germline CDR1 is LNHDA and CDR2 SQIVND (reference sequence). The CDR3 sequence is CASSIASNTEAFF. Here the CDR3 DNA reads TGTGCCAGTAGTATCGCCTCCAACACTGAAGCTTTCTTT.

The chain employs TRBV15 and TRBJ1-5; tentatively, D is TRBD1 (5 bases). The V and J ends lost 1 base and 4 bases respectively, with 5 bases between them. CDR1 is LNHNV and CDR2 is YYDKDF in the germline V gene (reference sequence). The CDR3 extends over 13 amino acids. CDR3 protein: CATSRGQNQPQHF. As DNA, the CDR3 is TGTGCCACCAGCAGAGGACAGAATCAGCCCCAGCATTTT.

This clone was observed a single time. CDR3 sequence: CASSYSSGSSYEQYF. The CDR3 DNA follows: TGTGCCAGCAGTTACTCGAGCGGGAGCTCCTACGAGCAGTACTTC. The chain links TRBV6-5 to TRBJ2-7, with 8 bases matching TRBD2. The length of the CDR3 is 15 residues. Per the germline V gene, CDR1 is MNHEY and CDR2 is SVGAGI. J was trimmed by 0 bases and V by 0 bases; bases with no gene match: 1.

The rearrangement joins TRBV19 to TRBJ2-5, with TRBD1 matching 7 bases. The junction had 4 bases not matched to a gene; V was cut back by 2 bases and J by 4 bases. The length of the CDR3 is 14 residues. Germline lookup yields CDR1 LNHDA and CDR2 SQIVND (reference sequence). The CDR3 coding sequence is TGTGCCAGTAGTATAAAGGGGGCTCGAGAGACCCAGTACTTC. Its protein product is CASSIKGARETQYF.

This chain joins TRBV19 and TRBJ1-2, with a tentative D call TRBD1 (5 bases). The germline CDR1 and CDR2 sequences are LNHDA and SQIVND (reference sequence). V was cut by 1 base and J by 4 bases, with 7 bases left in between. This CDR3 region has 13 residues. This chain's CDR3 is CASSIGQGYGYTF. CDR3 bases: TGTGCCAGTAGTATAGGGCAGGGCTATGGCTACACCTTC.

This chain uses TRBV6-4 with TRBJ2-3; 11 bases line up with TRBD2. CDR3 length equals 15 residues. V shed 4 bases and J 4 bases; nucleotides not matched to a gene: 4. Per the germline V gene, CDR1 is MRHNA and CDR2 is SNTAGT. This CDR3 is CASSVTSGGADTQYF. The CDR3 nucleotides are TGTGCCAGCAGTGTTACTAGCGGGGGAGCAGATACGCAGTATTTT.